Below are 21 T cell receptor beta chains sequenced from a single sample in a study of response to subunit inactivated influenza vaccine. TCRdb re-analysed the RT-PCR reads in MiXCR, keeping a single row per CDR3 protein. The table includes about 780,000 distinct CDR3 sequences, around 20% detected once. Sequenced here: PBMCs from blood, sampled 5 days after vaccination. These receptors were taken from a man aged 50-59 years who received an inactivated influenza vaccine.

The CDR3 spells CASNLLGPEETQYF. CDR3 DNA sequence: TGTGCCAGCAATCTCTTGGGGCCAGAAGAGACCCAGTACTTC. The chain recombines TRBV12-3 or TRBV12-4 with TRBJ2-5; D perhaps matches TRBD1 (5 bases). The V gene lost 7 bases and the J gene lost 3 bases, with 15 bases spanning the gap. This CDR3 region has 14 residues.

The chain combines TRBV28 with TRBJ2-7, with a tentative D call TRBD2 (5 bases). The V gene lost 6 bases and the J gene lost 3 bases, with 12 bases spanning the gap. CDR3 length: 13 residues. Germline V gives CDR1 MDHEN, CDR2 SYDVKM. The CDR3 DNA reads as TGTGCCAGCAGGGCACCGGGAAACTACGAGCAGTACTTC. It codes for CASRAPGNYEQYF. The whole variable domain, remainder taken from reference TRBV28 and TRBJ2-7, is DVKVTQSSRYLVKRTGEKVFLECVQDMDHENMFWYRQDPGLGLRLIYFSYDVKMKEKGDIPEGYSVSREKKERFSLILESASTNQTSMYLCASRAPGNYEQYFGPGTRLTVT.

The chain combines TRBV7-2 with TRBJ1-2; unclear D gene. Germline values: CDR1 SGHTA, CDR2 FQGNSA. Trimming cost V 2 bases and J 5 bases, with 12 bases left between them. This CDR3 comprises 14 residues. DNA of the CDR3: TGTGCCAGCAGCTTAACGGCCTCAATTTATGGCTACACCTTC. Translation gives CASSLTASIYGYTF. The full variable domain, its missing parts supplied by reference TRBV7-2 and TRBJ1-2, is GAGVSQSPSNKVTEKGKDVELRCDPISGHTALYWYRQSLGQGLEFLIYFQGNSAPDKSGLPSDRFSAERTGGSVSTLTIQRTQQEDSAVYLCASSLTASIYGYTFGSGTRLTVV.

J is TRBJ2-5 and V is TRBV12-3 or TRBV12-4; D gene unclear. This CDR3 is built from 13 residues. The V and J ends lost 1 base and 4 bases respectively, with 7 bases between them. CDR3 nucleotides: TGTGCCAGCAGTTTAGGGAACGGAGAGACCCAGTACTTC. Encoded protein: CASSLGNGETQYF.

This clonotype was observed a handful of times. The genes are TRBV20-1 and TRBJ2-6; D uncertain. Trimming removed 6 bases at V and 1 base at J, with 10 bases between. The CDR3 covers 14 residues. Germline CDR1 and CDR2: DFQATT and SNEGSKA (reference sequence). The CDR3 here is CSAPLGSGANVLTF. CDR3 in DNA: TGCAGTGCCCCCCTGGGGTCTGGGGCCAACGTCCTGACTTTC.

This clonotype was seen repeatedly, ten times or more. The CDR3 sequence: CSARDTSYQETQYF. CDR3 nucleotides: TGCAGTGCTAGAGATACTTCGTACCAAGAGACCCAGTACTTC. The chain combines TRBV20-1 with TRBJ2-5, with no clear D. Germline values: CDR1 DFQATT, CDR2 SNEGSKA (reference sequence). The ends were cut back, 0 bases at V and 0 bases at J, with 8 bases in the middle. The CDR3 has 14 residues.

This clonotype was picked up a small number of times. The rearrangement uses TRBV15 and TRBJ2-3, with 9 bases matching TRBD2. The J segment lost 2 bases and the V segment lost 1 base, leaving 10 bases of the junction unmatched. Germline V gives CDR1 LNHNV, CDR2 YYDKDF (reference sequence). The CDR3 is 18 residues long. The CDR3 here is CATSRGVGIAGVTDTQYF. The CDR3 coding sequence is TGTGCCACCAGCAGAGGCGTAGGGATAGCGGGAGTCACAGATACGCAGTATTTT.

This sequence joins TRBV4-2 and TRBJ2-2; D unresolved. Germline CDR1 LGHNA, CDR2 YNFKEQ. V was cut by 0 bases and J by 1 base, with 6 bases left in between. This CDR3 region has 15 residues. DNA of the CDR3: TGTGCCAGCAGCCAAGACTATCGGAACACCGGGGAGCTGTTTTTT. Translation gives CASSQDYRNTGELFF.

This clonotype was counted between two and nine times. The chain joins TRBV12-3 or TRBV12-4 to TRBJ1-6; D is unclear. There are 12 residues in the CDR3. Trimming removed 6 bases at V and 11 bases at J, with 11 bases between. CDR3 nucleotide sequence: TGTGCCAGCAGCCGGACCAGGCCACCCCTCCACTTT. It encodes CASSRTRPPLHF.

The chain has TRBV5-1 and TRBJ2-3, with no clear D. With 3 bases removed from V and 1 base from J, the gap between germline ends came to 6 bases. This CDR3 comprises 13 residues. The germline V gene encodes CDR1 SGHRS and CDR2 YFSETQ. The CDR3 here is CASSWHGTDTQYF. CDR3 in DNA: TGCGCCAGCAGCTGGCACGGCACAGATACGCAGTATTTT. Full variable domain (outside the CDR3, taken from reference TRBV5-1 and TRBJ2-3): KAGVTQTPRYLIKTRGQQVTLSCSPISGHRSVSWYQQTPGQGLQFLFEYFSETQRNKGNFPGRFSGRQFSNSRSEMNVSTLELGDSALYLCASSWHGTDTQYFGPGTRLTVL.

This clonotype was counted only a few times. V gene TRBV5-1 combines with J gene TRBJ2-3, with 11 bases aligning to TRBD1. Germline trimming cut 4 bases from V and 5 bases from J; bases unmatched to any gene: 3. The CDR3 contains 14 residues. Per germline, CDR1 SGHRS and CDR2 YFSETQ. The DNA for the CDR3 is TGCGCCAGCAGCGTCGGGACAGGGGGAGATACGCAGTATTTT. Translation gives CASSVGTGGDTQYF.

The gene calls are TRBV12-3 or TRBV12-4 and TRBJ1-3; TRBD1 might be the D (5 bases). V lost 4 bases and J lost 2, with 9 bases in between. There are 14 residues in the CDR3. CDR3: CASSWRGAGNTIYF. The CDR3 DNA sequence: TGTGCCAGCAGTTGGCGAGGGGCTGGAAACACCATATATTTT.

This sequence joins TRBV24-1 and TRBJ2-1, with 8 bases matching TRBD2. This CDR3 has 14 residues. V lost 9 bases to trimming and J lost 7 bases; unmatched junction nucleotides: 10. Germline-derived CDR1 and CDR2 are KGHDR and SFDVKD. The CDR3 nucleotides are TGTGCCACCCGGGGTAGCGGGACCCGAAATGAGCAGTTCTTC. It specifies CATRGSGTRNEQFF.

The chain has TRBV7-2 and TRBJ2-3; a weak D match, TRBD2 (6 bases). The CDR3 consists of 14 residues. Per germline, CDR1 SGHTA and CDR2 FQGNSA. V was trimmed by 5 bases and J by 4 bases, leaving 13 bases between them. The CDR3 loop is CASSPGTFSDTQYF. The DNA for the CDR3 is TGTGCCAGCAGCCCCGGGACTTTCTCAGATACGCAGTATTTT.

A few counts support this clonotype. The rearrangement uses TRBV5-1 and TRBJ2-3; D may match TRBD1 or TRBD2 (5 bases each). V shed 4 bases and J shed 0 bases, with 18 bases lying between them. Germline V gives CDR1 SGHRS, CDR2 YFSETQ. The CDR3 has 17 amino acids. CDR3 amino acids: CASSRRPGPYSTDTQYF. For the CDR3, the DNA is TGCGCCAGCAGCCGAAGACCGGGACCCTATAGCACAGATACGCAGTATTTT.

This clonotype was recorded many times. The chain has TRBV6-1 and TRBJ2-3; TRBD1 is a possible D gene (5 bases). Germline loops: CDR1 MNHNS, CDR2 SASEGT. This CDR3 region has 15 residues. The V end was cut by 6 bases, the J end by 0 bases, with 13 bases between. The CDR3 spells CASRTTGPSTDTQYF. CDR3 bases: TGTGCCAGCAGGACCACAGGACCCAGCACAGATACGCAGTATTTT.

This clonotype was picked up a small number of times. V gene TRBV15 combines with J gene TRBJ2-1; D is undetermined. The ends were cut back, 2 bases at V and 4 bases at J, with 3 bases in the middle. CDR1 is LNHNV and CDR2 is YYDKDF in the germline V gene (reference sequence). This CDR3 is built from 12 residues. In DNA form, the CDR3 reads TGTGCCACCAGCAGACAGTACAATGAGCAGTTCTTC. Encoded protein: CATSRQYNEQFF.

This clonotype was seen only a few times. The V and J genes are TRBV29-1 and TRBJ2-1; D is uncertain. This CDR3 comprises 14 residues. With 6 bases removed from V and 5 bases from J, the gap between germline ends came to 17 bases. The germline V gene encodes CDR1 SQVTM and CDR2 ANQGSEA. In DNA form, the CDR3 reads TGCAGCGTCCGAGACTTAGACACGAACAATGAGCAGTTCTTC. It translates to CSVRDLDTNNEQFF.

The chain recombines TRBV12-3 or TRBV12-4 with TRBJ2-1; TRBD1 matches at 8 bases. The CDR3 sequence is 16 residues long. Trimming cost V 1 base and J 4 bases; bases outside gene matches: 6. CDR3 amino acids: CASSLDPGQVYNEQFF. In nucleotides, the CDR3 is TGTGCCAGCAGTTTAGACCCGGGACAGGTTTACAATGAGCAGTTCTTC.

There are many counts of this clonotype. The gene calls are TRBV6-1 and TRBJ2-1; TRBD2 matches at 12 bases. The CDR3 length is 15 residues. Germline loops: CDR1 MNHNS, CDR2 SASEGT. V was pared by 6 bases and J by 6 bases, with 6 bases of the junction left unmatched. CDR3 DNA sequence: TGTGCCAGCAGGACTAGCGGGAGAATCCGCAATGAGCAGTTCTTC. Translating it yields CASRTSGRIRNEQFF.

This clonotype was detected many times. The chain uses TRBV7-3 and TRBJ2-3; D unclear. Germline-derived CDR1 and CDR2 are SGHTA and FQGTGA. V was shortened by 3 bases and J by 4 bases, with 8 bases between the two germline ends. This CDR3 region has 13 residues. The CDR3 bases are TGTGCCAGCAGCTTTACGGGTCCAGATACGCAGTATTTT. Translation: CASSFTGPDTQYF.